This passage covers 11 T cell receptor beta chains from one sample sequenced in a study of graft-versus-host responses after intestinal transplantation. Produced via immunoSEQ multiplex PCR; TCRdb's table is partial and in-frame only. This table holds 20,000 to 30,000 clones, 70% to 90% found once. The sequenced sample was PBMCs, obtained approximately 450 days after intestinal transplant. These receptors were obtained from a human patient who received an intestinal transplant, so some T cells may come from the graft donor.

The chain is built from TRBV18 and TRBJ2-7; no clear D gene. The CDR3 spans 14 residues. Germline V CDR1 and CDR2: KGHSH, LQKENI. Deletions cut 6 bases from V and 0 bases from J, with 12 bases between. CDR3 sequence: CASSPQVSSYEQYF. The DNA for the CDR3 is TGTGCCAGCTCGCCCCAGGTAAGCTCCTACGAGCAGTACTTC.

This chain connects TRBV5-7 to TRBJ1-6; no reliable D call. TRBV5-7 counts as an open reading frame of uncertain function. The CDR3 consists of 15 residues. V was pared by 0 bases and J by 4 bases, with 8 bases between. The DNA for the CDR3 is TGTGCCAGCAGCTTGGACAGCGAGTATAATTCACCCCTCCACTTT. The encoded protein is CASSLDSEYNSPLHF.

In DNA form, the CDR3 reads TGCAGTGTACGCGGACTAGCGACAGATACGCAGTATTTT. This sequence encodes CSVRGLATDTQYF. J is TRBJ2-3 and V is TRBV29-1; 9 bases line up with TRBD2. CDR3 length: 13 amino acids. Per germline, CDR1 SQVTM and CDR2 ANQGSEA.

The chain joins TRBV7-9 to TRBJ1-4; no definite D call. In germline, CDR1 is SEHNR, CDR2 FQNEAQ (reference sequence). Trimming left V 11 bases short and J 8 bases short, with 9 bases between. The CDR3 sequence is 10 residues long. CDR3 bases: TGTGCCCTGGGTGGCGAAAAACTGTTTTTT. Protein sequence: CALGGEKLFF.

In this sample, this clone turned up once. The V gene is TRBV6-5, the J gene TRBJ2-3; 7 bases map to TRBD2. Germline CDR1 MNHEY, CDR2 SVGAGI. With V trimmed by 4 bases and J by 4 bases, 5 bases remained unmatched. The CDR3 is 14 residues long. The CDR3 protein is CASSLPGRADTQYF. The CDR3 DNA follows: TGTGCCAGCAGTTTGCCAGGGAGGGCAGATACGCAGTATTTT.

This chain connects TRBV5-6 to TRBJ2-3, with D uncertain. This CDR3 is 12 amino acids long. With 4 bases removed from V and 9 bases from J, the gap between germline ends came to 12 bases. From germline, CDR1 is SGHDT and CDR2 YYEEEE. The DNA of the CDR3 is TGTGCCAGCAGCGGAAGGGATGTGACGCAGTATTTT. Its protein product is CASSGRDVTQYF.

The rearrangement joins TRBV29-1 to TRBJ1-2, with D uncertain. V was clipped by 5 bases and J by 3 bases, with 13 bases between them. Germline-derived CDR1 and CDR2 are SQVTM and ANQGSEA. The CDR3 contains 13 residues. The CDR3 DNA sequence: TGCAGCGTTAGGTCACTTTCTTACTATGGCTACACCTTC. Translating it yields CSVRSLSYYGYTF. Combining the CDR3 with reference TRBV29-1 and TRBJ1-2 gives the whole variable domain SAVISQKPSRDICQRGTSLTIQCQVDSQVTMMFWYRQQPGQSLTLIATANQGSEATYESGFVIDKFPISRPNLTFSTLTVSNMSPEDSSIYLCSVRSLSYYGYTFGSGTRLTVV.

The gene calls are TRBV5-6 and TRBJ2-5, with a weak D call TRBD2 (6 bases). Germline V gene lookup returns CDR1 SGHDT and CDR2 YYEEEE. This CDR3 spans 12 amino acids. The V and J ends lost 3 bases and 7 bases respectively, with 10 bases between them. As DNA, the CDR3 is TGTGCCAGCAGCTGGGGGGAAGGGACCCAGTACTTC. This gives the protein CASSWGEGTQYF.

This chain uses TRBV6-5 with TRBJ2-7; D is tentatively TRBD1 or TRBD2 (5 bases each). V shed 10 bases and J shed 4 bases, with 17 bases lying between them. The germline gives CDR1 MNHEY, CDR2 SVGAGI. The CDR3 extends over 13 amino acids. CDR3 protein: CAIRRDGQYEQYF. CDR3 DNA: TGTGCCATCCGAAGGGACGGTCAATACGAGCAGTACTTC.

This chain connects TRBV6-5 to TRBJ2-7; 7 bases are shared with TRBD2. The CDR3 covers 15 residues. In germline, CDR1 is MNHEY, CDR2 SVGAGI. V lost 6 bases, J lost 2 bases, and 10 bases stayed unmatched. The CDR3 is CASSPQAGTTYEQYF. CDR3 DNA sequence: TGTGCCAGCAGCCCCCAAGCGGGAACCACCTACGAGCAGTACTTC.

This clone was seen a few times. The CDR3: CASHRGQGASGANVLTF. For the CDR3, the DNA is TGCGCCAGCCACCGGGGACAGGGGGCGTCTGGGGCCAACGTCCTGACTTTC. The chain has TRBV5-1 and TRBJ2-6; 12 positions match TRBD1. The trim removed 7 bases at V and 1 base at J, leaving 6 bases unmatched. The CDR3 extends over 17 amino acids. Germline assignment: CDR1 SGHRS and CDR2 YFSETQ.